This T cell receptor (beta chain) was profiled in a study of cytomegalovirus exposure and HLA in healthy donors. Study as a whole: One earlier analysis, a look at 150 million to 200 million T cells, found roughly 110 million unique TCR beta sequences.

This CDR3 contains 16 residues. From germline, CDR1 is SNHLY and CDR2 FYNNEI. The V end was cut by 8 bases, the J end by 0 bases, with 19 bases between. It was with 60 Vbeta and 13 Jbeta primers that the PCR ran. Sequencing used immunoSEQ multiplex PCR; TCRdb keeps in-frame clones, though not all of them. The repertoire holds 160,000 or so clones, with around three quarters as singletons. The chain joins TRBV2 to TRBJ1-1; D perhaps matches TRBD1 (5 bases). This receptor was obtained from a woman aged 40 to 49 in good health and CMV-seronegative. The specimen was PBMCs. The CDR3 reads CASSISRAVMNTEAFF. For the CDR3, the DNA is TGTGCCAGCTCGATCAGCAGGGCCGTCATGAACACTGAAGCTTTCTTT. Together with reference TRBV2 and TRBJ1-1, the CDR3 gives the full variable domain: EPEVTQTPSHQVTQMGQEVILRCVPISNHLYFYWYRQILGQKVEFLVSFYNNEISEKSEIFDDQFSVERPDGSNFTLKIRSTKLEDSAMYFCASSISRAVMNTEAFFGQGTRLTVV.